Below are 9 T cell receptor beta chains sequenced from a single sample in a study of cytomegalovirus exposure and HLA in healthy donors. The PCR employed 60 Vbeta primers together with 13 Jbeta primers. Using immunoSEQ multiplex PCR, the repertoire was profiled, and TCRdb retains in-frame clones only, with some absent. Here the sample spans roughly 120,000 clones, more than 80% being singletons. The sequencing input was PBMCs. Receptor source: a man aged 30 to 39 in good health and CMV-seronegative.

The V gene is TRBV30, the J gene TRBJ2-7; 7 bases align to TRBD2. The CDR3 consists of 15 residues. The junction had 12 bases not matched to a gene; V was cut back by 2 bases and J by 5 bases. Germline lookup yields CDR1 GTSNPN and CDR2 SVGIG (reference sequence). CDR3 DNA: TGTGCCTGGAGTCCGGGGCGGGAGAACATCCACGAGCAGTACTTC. This encodes CAWSPGRENIHEQYF.

The CDR3 reads CASSFRLAGGSGELFF. The DNA for the CDR3 is TGTGCCAGCAGTTTCCGTCTAGCGGGAGGATCCGGGGAGCTGTTTTTT. This chain joins TRBV27 and TRBJ2-2, with 11 bases matching TRBD2. V lost 3 bases to trimming and J lost 6 bases; unmatched junction nucleotides: 6. Germline CDR1 reads MNHEY; CDR2 reads SMNVEV (reference sequence). This CDR3 has 16 amino acids.

The chain has TRBV2 and TRBJ2-3; TRBD1 matches at 7 bases. The CDR3 covers 13 residues. V lost 10 bases and J lost 3; bases outside the gene matches: 7. The germline gives CDR1 SNHLY, CDR2 FYNNEI. The CDR3 coding sequence is TGTGCCACCAGACAGGGCACAACAGATACGCAGTATTTT. Protein product: CATRQGTTDTQYF.

Details on this clone: A junction boundary mismatches the germline segment, possibly from a read error. V usage is TRBV5-4 and J usage is TRBJ1-2; D may be TRBD1 (6 bases). CDR1 SGHNT and CDR2 YYREEE come from the germline V gene (reference sequence). The CDR3 length is 13 residues. This CDR3 is CASSTGTRYGYPF. The CDR3 nucleotides read TGTGCCAGCAGCACGGGGACACGCTATGGCTACCCCTTC.

This clone was counted a single time. The J gene is TRBJ1-1, the V gene TRBV7-9, with D possibly TRBD1 on 5 matching bases. The V gene lost 5 bases and the J gene lost 5 bases, with 21 bases spanning the gap. CDR3 length equals 16 residues. Germline V lookup: CDR1 SEHNR, CDR2 FQNEAQ (reference sequence). Here the CDR3 DNA reads TGTGCCAGCAGCCCAGATGGGGCCATTGGGGTGACTGAAGCTTTCTTT. Translated: CASSPDGAIGVTEAFF.

The chain couples TRBV7-9 to TRBJ2-5; 7 positions match TRBD2. This CDR3 spans 15 amino acids. Trimming at V came to 1 base and at J to 2 bases, leaving 4 bases not matched to a gene. Per the germline V gene, CDR1 is SEHNR and CDR2 is FQNEAQ (reference sequence). The CDR3 loop reads CASSLGGGWQETQYF. Written as DNA, the CDR3 is TGTGCCAGCAGCTTAGGGGGGGGGTGGCAAGAGACCCAGTACTTC.

V is TRBV18 and J is TRBJ2-7; no clear D. Germline loops: CDR1 KGHSH, CDR2 LQKENI. This CDR3 region has 15 residues. Trimming left V 0 bases short and J 0 bases short, with 9 bases between. CDR3 in amino acids: CASSPPGSYSYEQYF. The DNA for the CDR3 is TGTGCCAGCTCACCACCGGGCAGCTACTCCTACGAGCAGTACTTC. The full variable domain, its missing parts supplied by reference TRBV18 and TRBJ2-7, is NAGVMQNPRHLVRRRGQEARLRCSPMKGHSHVYWYRQLPEEGLKFMVYLQKENIIDESGMPKERFSAEFPKEGPSILRIQQVVRGDSAAYFCASSPPGSYSYEQYFGPGTRLTVT.

The chain links TRBV18 to TRBJ2-1, with a tentative D call TRBD2 (6 bases). Trimming pared 3 bases from V and 9 bases from J, leaving 15 bases between. The CDR3 spans 14 residues. Germline V gene data show CDR1 as KGHSH and CDR2 as LQKENI. The CDR3 loop is CASSPSGTYGEQFF. The CDR3 DNA reads TGTGCCAGCTCACCGAGTGGGACTTACGGTGAGCAGTTCTTC.

V and J are TRBV13 and TRBJ2-5; 11 bases align to TRBD2. The J call may be faulty, since TRBJ2-7 better matches the DNA end. The CDR3 has 18 amino acids. Germline V lookup: CDR1 PRHDT, CDR2 FYEKMQ (reference sequence). CDR3 region: CASSTPGTSGKGGHEQYF. The CDR3 DNA is TGTGCCAGCAGCACCCCAGGGACTAGCGGCAAGGGGGGACACGAGCAGTACTTC.